This T cell receptor (beta chain) appears in the sequencing data of a study of CD8 T cells in Susac syndrome (dated by TCRdb to 2018 to 2020). Background for the entire study: Whether CD8+ T cell activation and differentiation in Susac syndrome was antigen driven was tested using repertoire sequencing. What the work shows at the level of the full study, not this receptor alone: The number of individuals in the TCR sequencing and HLA analysis was recognized as being relatively small.

Details on this clonotype: The antigen this receptor binds is unknown. Base-call qualities are not available, and no considerably larger clone is one nucleotide away.

V drops 6 bases and J drops 9 bases, leaving 21 bases in between. The CDR3 contains 15 residues, cysteine and phenylalanine counted. The retained sequence is limited to the CDR3, 45 bases, with the frame set at the first base. CDR1 and CDR2, per the germline V gene, are MDHEN and SYDVKM. RNA was extracted using the RNeasy kit, and about 0.5 to 1 microgram was reverse transcribed with random hexamers. TCR beta CDR3 regions were amplified with the immunoSEQ multiplex PCR assay covering 54 Vbeta and 13 Jbeta segments. PCR amplification bias was corrected by using a synthetic template baseline for primer optimization and computational correction. On the authors' methods: Reads were annotated to V, D and J genes per IMGT and analyzed with immunoSEQ Analyzer, keeping only productive sequences. Clonality was computed as one minus Shannon entropy normalized by log2 of the number of productive unique sequences. Public and private clones were assessed among the 100 most prevalent clones of each patient and control. Clones were defined as Susac-specific when absent from the healthy and MS cohorts, from over a thousand published viral clones and from other ImmuneACCESS disease sequences. The public reads were run again by TCRdb, first through fastp at Q25 and then through MiXCR, and only productive beta chains were kept. Under each unique CDR3 protein, matching rows form one entry showing the most common genes and DNA. The V and J calls shown here were made by TCRdb, not taken from the authors' results. This sample is represented by some 130,000 distinct CDR3 sequences; nearly 95% of them were singletons. The ten top clones hold roughly 0.13% of the sample.

Peripheral blood CD8+ and CD4+ T cells from healthy donors, Susac syndrome patients and multiple sclerosis patients were profiled by high-throughput TCR beta sequencing. Healthy donors were included as age- and sex-matched controls. Bulk CD8+ and CD4+ T cells were purified by magnetic negative isolation, whereas CD8+ TEMRA cells were enriched by FACS. Blood was collected in EDTA tubes and processed within 24 hours, with PBMCs isolated through density gradient centrifugation. PBMCs intended for TCR sequencing were cryopreserved in liquid nitrogen and were subsequently thawed in a 37 degrees C water bath. The sorted or isolated CD4+, CD8+ and CD8+ TEMRA cells had a purity of 90% or higher.

This receptor chain uses TRBV28 and TRBJ2-1, with TRBD2 as a weak D call on 6 bases. The material sequenced was CD4+ T cells from PBMCs. The sequence derives from a human donor in good health. The CDR3 protein is CASRTLTNAGPEQFF. The sequenced DNA: TGTGCCAGCAGAACGCTAACTAATGCGGGACCTGAGCAGTTCTTC. Outside the CDR3, residues come from the reference TRBV28 and TRBJ2-1 proteins, so the full variable domain is: DVKVTQSSRYLVKRTGEKVFLECVQDMDHENMFWYRQDPGLGLRLIYFSYDVKMKEKGDIPEGYSVSREKKERFSLILESASTNQTSMYLCASRTLTNAGPEQFFGPGTRLTVL.